This T cell receptor (beta chain) was captured by sequencing in a study of OX40 agonist ivuxolimab in advanced cancers. Profiled with immunoSEQ multiplex PCR; TCRdb holds only in-frame clones, not every one. Of about 59,000 clones listed, around 92% are singletons. The CDR3 covers 14 residues. V lost 3 bases, J lost 5 bases, and 11 bases lay in between. Germline lookup yields CDR1 LNHNV and CDR2 YYDKDF (reference sequence). The specimen comprised CD4+ or CD8+ T cells sorted from blood, sampled in a trial of the OX40 agonist ivuxolimab. The chain has TRBV15 and TRBJ1-5, with D perhaps matching TRBD1 (6 bases). The clonotype was recovered from an adult with an advanced solid tumor such as melanoma, head and neck, liver or kidney cancer. The CDR3 DNA follows: TGTGCCACCAGCAGCAGGGGTGGCGATCAGCCCCAGCATTTT. Protein sequence: CATSSRGGDQPQHF.